This record covers a single T cell receptor (beta chain). The CDR3 is 13 amino acids. Germline V gives CDR1 MNHNS, CDR2 SASEGT. V dropped 4 bases and J dropped 2 bases, with 6 bases sitting between them. The source of the sample is a study of OX40 agonist ivuxolimab in advanced cancers. Assay used: immunoSEQ multiplex PCR; TCRdb lists only in-frame clones, some missing. The sample lists 60,000 to 100,000 clones; approximately 84% were seen once. The clonotype originates from an adult with an advanced solid tumor such as melanoma, head and neck, liver or kidney cancer. This chain connects TRBV6-1 to TRBJ1-5, with unresolved D. The sample in question was CD4+ or CD8+ T cells sorted from blood, obtained in a trial of the OX40 agonist ivuxolimab. DNA of the CDR3: TGTGCCAGCAGTGCGGTCGGCAATCAGCCCCAGCATTTT. As protein: CASSAVGNQPQHF.